This T cell receptor (beta chain) appears in the sequencing data of a study of identical twins. The table lists this clonotype with a few counts. TCRdb passed the 5' RACE reads through MiXCR, listing each CDR3 protein once. This sample has 200,000 to 250,000 distinct CDR3 sequences, with around 6.5% found just once. The same sample was also studied in work on T cells expressing NK-cell markers.

Sequencing input: CD8+ T cells sorted from blood. The sequence came from a woman between 18 and 29 years old in good health.

CDR3 sequence (DNA): TGTGCCAGCAGCTTACGCTATGGCTACACCTTC. It specifies CASSLRYGYTF. V and J are TRBV7-9 and TRBJ1-2; D unclear. The CDR3 has 11 amino acids. V was pared by 2 bases and J by 4 bases, with 2 bases between. CDR1 is SEHNR, CDR2 FQNEAQ, per germline (reference sequence).